This TCR beta chain originates from a study of neurological immune-mediated disorders. MiXCR, run by TCRdb on the 5' RACE reads, gives a single entry per CDR3 protein. The sample shows approximately 32,000 distinct CDR3 sequences, less than 8.5% of them seen only once. V was trimmed by 5 bases and J by 8 bases, leaving 10 bases between them. The CDR3 totals 12 residues. CDR1 is SGHTA, CDR2 FQGNSA, per germline. This clonotype was seen many times. The V gene is TRBV7-2, the J gene TRBJ2-1; D unclear. This TCR came from a woman aged 40 to 55 in good health. The sample was PBMCs. CDR3 in DNA: TGTGCCAGCAGCGTCTCTGGGGATGAGCAGTTCTTC. It specifies CASSVSGDEQFF.